This T cell receptor beta chain was identified in a study of T-cell reconstitution after alpha-beta-depleted transplantation in children. A TCRbeta library incorporating unique molecular identifiers was prepared. TCRdb called the PCR reads again in MiXCR, with one record for every CDR3 protein. The sample contains approximately 490,000 distinct CDR3 sequences, roughly an eighth of which appear only once. The CDR3 has 16 amino acids. V dropped 3 bases and J dropped 5; count of bases not matched to a gene: 11. Germline CDR1 MNHEY, CDR2 SMNVEV (reference sequence). The source material was PBMCs from the stem cell graft donor, sampled from the stem cell graft. The chain couples TRBV27 to TRBJ2-5, with 8 bases lining up with TRBD1. This clonotype was obtained from a human donor who donated a stem cell graft to a child with combined immunodeficiency. CDR3 DNA: TGTGCCAGCAGTTTGAGGACAGGGCTAGGTCATGAGACCCAGTACTTC. Protein sequence: CASSLRTGLGHETQYF.